Reported below is one T cell receptor (beta chain). Its antigen is not identified. The data originate from a study of a mutant IDH1 vaccine in newly diagnosed glioma. V was cut by 0 bases and J by 8 bases, with 20 bases left in between. CDR1 and CDR2 (germline): LGHNA, YSLEER. The CDR3 totals 17 residues. Study findings and constraints: The vaccine induced immune responses, and these occurred in 80% to 95% of patients.

Stated time point: baseline, week 1 (first vaccination visit). Treatment: pre-vaccination baseline after standard-of-care therapy. The astrocytomas were IDH1-mutant, ATRX-negative, and WHO grade 3 or 4. TCRdb keeps only in-frame clones here, not all; method: immunoSEQ multiplex PCR. The sample holds about 34,000 clones; around four fifths are singletons and the top ten take roughly 9%. The chain recombines TRBV4-3 with TRBJ2-1; no clear D. The sequence was obtained from a man aged 45-60 years with glioma. Some clones in this sample may be carry-over from other donors' samples. The sequences come from peripheral blood mononuclear cells (PBMCs), collected from a glioma patient treated with radiotherapy, temozolomide or both. The CDR3 DNA is TGCGCCAGCAGCCAAGATGTAAGGAGACAATCCGGGCATGAGCAGTTCTTC. This gives the protein CASSQDVRRQSGHEQFF.